This T cell receptor beta chain was captured by sequencing in a study of cytomegalovirus exposure and HLA in healthy donors. The PCR had 60 Vbeta and 13 Jbeta primers. The repertoire was sequenced with immunoSEQ multiplex PCR; TCRdb's copy has only in-frame clones and lacks some. Altogether about 150,000 clones are present, around 79% being singletons, with the ten largest covering 7.7%. The trim removed 3 bases at V and 5 bases at J, leaving 8 bases unmatched. Germline V lookup: CDR1 MGHDK, CDR2 SYGVNS. The CDR3 is 17 residues long. The chain joins TRBV25-1 to TRBJ2-1; 12 bases agree with TRBD2. The sequence came from a man aged 30-40 years in good health and CMV-seropositive. The sequenced sample was PBMCs. This CDR3 reads CASSDLTSGRLHNEQFF. The DNA of the CDR3 is TGTGCCAGCAGTGATTTGACTAGCGGGAGACTACACAATGAGCAGTTCTTC.